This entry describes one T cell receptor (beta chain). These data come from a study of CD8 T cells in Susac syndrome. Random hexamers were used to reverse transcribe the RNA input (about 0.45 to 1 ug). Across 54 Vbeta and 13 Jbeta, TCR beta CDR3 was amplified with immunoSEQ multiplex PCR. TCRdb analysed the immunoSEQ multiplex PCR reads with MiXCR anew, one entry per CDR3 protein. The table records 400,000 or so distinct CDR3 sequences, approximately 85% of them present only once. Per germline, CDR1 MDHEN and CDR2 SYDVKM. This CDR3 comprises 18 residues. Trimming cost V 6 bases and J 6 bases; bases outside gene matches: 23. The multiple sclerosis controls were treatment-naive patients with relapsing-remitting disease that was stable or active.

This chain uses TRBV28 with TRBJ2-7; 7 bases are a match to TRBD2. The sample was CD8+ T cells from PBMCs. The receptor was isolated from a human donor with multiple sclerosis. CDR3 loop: CASRFATHRDYKGVEQYF. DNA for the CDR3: TGTGCCAGCAGGTTCGCGACACATCGGGACTATAAAGGGGTCGAGCAGTACTTC. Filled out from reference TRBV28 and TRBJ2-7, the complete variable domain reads DVKVTQSSRYLVKRTGEKVFLECVQDMDHENMFWYRQDPGLGLRLIYFSYDVKMKEKGDIPEGYSVSREKKERFSLILESASTNQTSMYLCASRFATHRDYKGVEQYFGPGTRLTVT.